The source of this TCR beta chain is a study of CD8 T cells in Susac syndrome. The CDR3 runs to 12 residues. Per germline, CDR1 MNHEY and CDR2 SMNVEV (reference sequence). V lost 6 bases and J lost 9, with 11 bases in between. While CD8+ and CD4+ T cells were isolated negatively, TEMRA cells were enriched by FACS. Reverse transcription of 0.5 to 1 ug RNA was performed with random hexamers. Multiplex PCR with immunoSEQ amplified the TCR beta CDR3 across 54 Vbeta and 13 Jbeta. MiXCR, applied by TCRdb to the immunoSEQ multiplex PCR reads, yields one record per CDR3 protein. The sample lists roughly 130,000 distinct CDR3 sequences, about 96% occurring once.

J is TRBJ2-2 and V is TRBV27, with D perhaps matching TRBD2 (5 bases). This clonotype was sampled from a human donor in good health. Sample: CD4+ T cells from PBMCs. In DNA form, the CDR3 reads TGTGCCAGCAGCGCTAGCTCCAGGGAGCTGTTTTTT. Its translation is CASSASSRELFF.